Only a few counts were recorded for the clone carrying this TCR beta chain. Germline CDR1 and CDR2: LNHDA and SQIVND (reference sequence). The CDR3 runs 13 residues. Between the trimmed V and J ends, which lost 11 bases and 5 bases, there was a span of 18 bases. The protocol was immunoSEQ multiplex PCR, while the TCRdb copy is restricted to in-frame clones and leaves out a portion. This repertoire shows about 180,000 clones, approximately 80% found once; its top ten account for around 6.8%. This entry belongs to a study of blood T cell repertoires in COVID-19. Source material: peripheral blood. This receptor was identified in a human donor in a cohort sampled during active COVID-19. V usage is TRBV19 and J usage is TRBJ1-1; D gene unclear. In nucleotides, the CDR3 is TGTGCCTGCACCGGGGTATTTGAAACTGAAGCTTTCTTT. Protein sequence: CACTGVFETEAFF.